A single count supports the clone carrying this T cell receptor beta chain. Its antigen remains unknown. This PCR relied on a set of 60 Vbeta primers and 13 Jbeta primers. The table came from immunoSEQ multiplex PCR; TCRdb's copy has only in-frame clones and leaves some out. This table has 160,000 or so clones, over 70% appearing once. The sample originates from a study of cytomegalovirus exposure and HLA in healthy donors. Study-wide findings and caveats: Later on, an analysis found that several of the most significant clusters appeared to be linked to common viral pathogens, which included parvovirus B19. Donor immune exposure was known only as CMV serostatus. Roughly even sequencing depth across donors was the assumption behind the presence/absence analyses.

This receptor was taken from a woman aged 50 to 60 in good health and CMV-seronegative. The source material was PBMCs.

CDR3 protein: CASAQTAQANEKLFF. Here the CDR3 DNA reads TGTGCCAGCGCTCAGACCGCGCAGGCTAATGAAAAACTGTTTTTT. This chain connects TRBV4-2 to TRBJ1-4; the D is unclear. This CDR3 has 15 amino acids. Trimming left V 8 bases short and J 3 bases short, with 16 bases between. Germline V gene lookup returns CDR1 LGHNA and CDR2 YNFKEQ.